The 3 T cell receptor beta chains below were found in one sample sequenced in a study of cytomegalovirus exposure and HLA in healthy donors. Use of 60 Vbeta and 13 Jbeta primers characterized the PCR. Repertoires were generated with immunoSEQ multiplex PCR, while TCRdb's copy carries only in-frame clones and drops some. Of roughly 240,000 clones in the sample, more than 75% were seen once. The sample consisted of PBMCs. The receptors shown here come from a woman aged 40-49 years in good health and CMV-seropositive.

This sequence joins TRBV5-1 and TRBJ1-4; 7 bases fit TRBD1. The CDR3 has 16 amino acids. Germline-derived CDR1 and CDR2 are SGHRS and YFSETQ. The V gene end was trimmed by 4 bases and the J gene end by 7 bases; junction bases not matched to a gene: 13. Here the CDR3 DNA reads TGCGCCAGCAGCGCATCACCGGACAGGATTCGTGAAAAACTGTTTTTT. This encodes CASSASPDRIREKLFF.

V is TRBV20-1 and J is TRBJ2-7; D is unclear. The germline CDR1 and CDR2 sequences are DFQATT and SNEGSKA (reference sequence). The CDR3 length is 11 residues. Deletions cut 5 bases from V and 4 bases from J, with 9 bases between. CDR3 amino acids: CSAVSGYEQYF. The CDR3 DNA reads TGCAGTGCTGTATCCGGGTACGAGCAGTACTTC.

V is TRBV5-4 and J is TRBJ2-1, with D tentatively TRBD2 (6 bases). The germline CDR1 and CDR2 sequences are SGHNT and YYREEE (reference sequence). The CDR3 contains 13 residues. V shed 4 bases and J shed 9 bases, with 14 bases lying between them. Here the CDR3 DNA reads TGTGCCAGCAGCCCTCCTAGCGCTACTGAGCAGTTCTTC. Amino acids: CASSPPSATEQFF.